The entry below describes one T cell receptor beta chain. Its antigen is not identified. The data were taken from a study of shared clonotypes between healthy human individuals. Study at large: Samples came from two female and a few male donors aged 18 to 49. CD8 memory received one plate per donor, CD8 naive two, CD4 memory three and CD4 naive three. Points from the study as a whole: Generation probability values for non-shared clonotypes were lower than those for clonotypes shared by all four donors.

Germline V gene sequence: CDR1 LNHDA, CDR2 SQIVND (reference sequence). The CDR3 loop spans 12 amino acids. The V end was cut by 7 bases, the J end by 0 bases, with 3 bases between. Measured with immunoSEQ multiplex PCR; TCRdb has only the in-frame clones, and not every one. The table includes more than 550,000 clones, about two thirds detected once. The sequenced sample was memory CD4+ T cells sorted from blood. Subset: CD45RA-negative fraction. The genes are TRBV19 and TRBJ1-4, with unresolved D. The TCR originated in a woman in her thirties in good health. The CDR3 reads CASTTTNEKLFF. CDR3 bases: TGTGCCAGTACCACAACTAATGAAAAACTGTTTTTT.